Following are 6 T cell receptor beta chains from one sample sequenced in a study of blood T cell repertoires in COVID-19. TCRdb's copy holds only in-frame clones and misses some; the assay was immunoSEQ multiplex PCR. Among 150,000 to 200,000 clones, 75% to 85% were seen once, and the ten largest hold around 6%. Sequencing was done on a sample of PBMCs or T cells enriched from blood (not recorded which). The receptors come from a man between 40 and 49 years old who had recovered from COVID-19.

The chain joins TRBV7-4 to TRBJ2-5; 8 positions match TRBD2. Per germline, CDR1 SGHVT and CDR2 SQSDAQ. This CDR3 is built from 14 residues. The CDR3 protein is CRVSLSGGTETQYF. For the CDR3, the DNA is TGTAGAGTCTCGCTCTCGGGGGGGACTGAGACCCAGTACTTC.

The CDR3 loop reads CASSAGQAYNEQFF. The CDR3 region has the DNA TGTGCCAGCAGTGCTGGACAGGCGTACAATGAGCAGTTCTTC. This chain connects TRBV6-6 to TRBJ2-1; 7 bases agree with TRBD1. This CDR3 comprises 14 residues. Germline V gives CDR1 MNHNY, CDR2 SVGAGI (reference sequence). V lost 5 bases, J lost 4 bases, and 5 bases stayed unmatched.

J is TRBJ2-4 and V is TRBV30; 9 nucleotides line up with TRBD1. Germline trimming cut 3 bases from V and 7 bases from J; bases unmatched to any gene: 4. Looked up from germline, CDR1 is GTSNPN and CDR2 is SVGIG (reference sequence). This CDR3 is built from 13 residues. CDR3 DNA: TGTGCCTGGAGGACAGGGGGGGGGAACATTCAGTACTTC. It yields the protein CAWRTGGGNIQYF.

V gene TRBV6-5 combines with J gene TRBJ1-2; 9 bases align to TRBD1. V lost 3 bases and J lost 7; bases outside the gene matches: 9. The CDR3 extends over 15 amino acids. Germline V lookup: CDR1 MNHEY, CDR2 SVGAGI. The CDR3 sequence: CASSYGTGSSFGYTF. Here the CDR3 DNA reads TGTGCCAGCAGTTATGGGACAGGGTCGTCCTTTGGCTACACCTTC.

DNA of the CDR3: TGCGCCAGCAGCCAAGGGGCGACAGGGTTTCTCACTGAAGCTTTCTTT. Translating it yields CASSQGATGFLTEAFF. V usage is TRBV4-1 and J usage is TRBJ1-1; 7 bases are a match to TRBD1. V gave up 1 base and J gave up 4 bases; unmatched junction bases: 9. Per the germline V gene, CDR1 is MGHRA and CDR2 is YSYEKL. This CDR3 contains 16 residues.

The genes are TRBV6-5 and TRBJ1-6, with D possibly being TRBD1 (6 bases). The germline V gene has CDR1 MNHEY and CDR2 SVGAGI. V was cut by 5 bases and J by 9 bases, with 14 bases left in between. This CDR3 comprises 14 residues. The CDR3: CASSRDQGSSPLHF. DNA of the CDR3: TGTGCCAGCAGTAGAGATCAGGGGTCTTCACCCCTCCACTTT.